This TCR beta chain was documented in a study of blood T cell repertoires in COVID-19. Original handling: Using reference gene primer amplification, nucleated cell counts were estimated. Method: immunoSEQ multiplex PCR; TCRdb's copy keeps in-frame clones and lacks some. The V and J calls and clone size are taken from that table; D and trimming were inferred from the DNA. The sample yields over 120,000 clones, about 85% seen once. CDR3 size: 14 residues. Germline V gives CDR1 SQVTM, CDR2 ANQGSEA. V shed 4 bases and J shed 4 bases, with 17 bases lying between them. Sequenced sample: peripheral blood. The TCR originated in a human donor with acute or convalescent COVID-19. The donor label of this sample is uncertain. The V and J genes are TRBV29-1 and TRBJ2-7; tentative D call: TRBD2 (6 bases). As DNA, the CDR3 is TGCAGCGTTGCGGAGGGGCGGCCATCTTACGAGCAGTACTTC. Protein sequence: CSVAEGRPSYEQYF.